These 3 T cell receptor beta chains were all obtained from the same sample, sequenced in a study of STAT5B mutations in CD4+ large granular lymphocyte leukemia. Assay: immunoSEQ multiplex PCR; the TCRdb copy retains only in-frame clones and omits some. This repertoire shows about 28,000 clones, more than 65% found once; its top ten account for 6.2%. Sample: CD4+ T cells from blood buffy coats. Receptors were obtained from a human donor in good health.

CDR3 sequence: CASSLAPWAGANVLTF. The CDR3 DNA reads TGCGCCAGCAGCTTGGCCCCCTGGGCTGGGGCCAACGTCCTGACTTTC. The chain combines TRBV5-1 with TRBJ2-6; no reliable D call. Trimming removed 0 bases at V and 2 bases at J, with 9 bases between. CDR1 and CDR2 (germline): SGHRS, YFSETQ. CDR3 size: 16 residues.

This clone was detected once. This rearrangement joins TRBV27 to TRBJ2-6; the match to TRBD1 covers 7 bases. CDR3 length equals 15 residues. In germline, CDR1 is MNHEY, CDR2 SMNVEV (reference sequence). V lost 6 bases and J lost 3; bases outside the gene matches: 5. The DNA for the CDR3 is TGTGCCAGCAGCCCCGACAGGGTTGGGGCCAACGTCCTGACTTTC. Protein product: CASSPDRVGANVLTF.

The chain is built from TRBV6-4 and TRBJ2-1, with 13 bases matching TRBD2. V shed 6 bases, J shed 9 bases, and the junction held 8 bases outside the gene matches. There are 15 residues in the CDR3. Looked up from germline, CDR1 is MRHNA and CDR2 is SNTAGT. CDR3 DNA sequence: TGTGCCAGCAGCCCACTAGCGGGGGGGCTGGGTGAGCAGTTCTTC. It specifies CASSPLAGGLGEQFF.